The 26 T cell receptor beta chains in this list originate from one sample, sequenced in a study of a mutant IDH1 vaccine in newly diagnosed glioma. Time point defined: week 5, during vaccination. Alongside topical imiquimod, each dose of vaccine comprised 300 ug of mutant IDH1 20-mer peptide. No antigen is known for these receptors. Data came from immunoSEQ multiplex PCR; TCRdb stores just in-frame clones and leaves some out. The sample has over 50,000 clones, 90% seen once; the top ten hold approximately 4.2%. This specimen consisted of PBMCs, obtained from a glioma patient whose treatment included an IDH1 peptide vaccine. The receptors were gathered from a woman aged 40 to 50 with glioma.

The chain carries TRBV5-1 and TRBJ2-2; 7 nucleotides match TRBD1. The V and J ends lost 4 bases and 7 bases, in that order; junction bases with no gene match: 4. CDR3 length: 13 amino acids. Looked up from germline, CDR1 is SGHRS and CDR2 is YFSETQ. Here the CDR3 reads CASSPRGFGELFF. As DNA, the CDR3 is TGCGCCAGCAGCCCCAGGGGGTTCGGGGAGCTGTTTTTT.

The genes are TRBV11-3 and TRBJ2-7; 9 bases are a match to TRBD1. The trim removed 1 base at V and 3 bases at J, leaving 4 bases unmatched. The CDR3 length is 15 residues. CDR1 and CDR2 from the germline V gene are SGHNT and YENEEA. For the CDR3, the DNA is TGTGCCAGCAGCTTAGCCCCGGGACAGGGCTACGAGCAGTACTTC. As protein: CASSLAPGQGYEQYF.

The J gene is TRBJ1-1, the V gene TRBV11-3; D remains unclear. Trimming cost V 0 bases and J 1 base, with 12 bases left between them. The CDR3 is 16 amino acids. CDR1 and CDR2 from the germline V gene are SGHNT and YENEEA. CDR3 loop: CASSLERNRWNTEAFF. DNA of the CDR3: TGTGCCAGCAGCTTAGAGAGGAACCGGTGGAACACTGAAGCTTTCTTT.

The table lists this clone with a few counts. V usage is TRBV6-5 and J usage is TRBJ1-4, with D unclear. Germline-derived CDR1 and CDR2 are MNHEY and SVGAGI. The CDR3 spans 13 residues. With 6 bases removed from V and 8 bases from J, the gap between germline ends came to 13 bases. The CDR3, as DNA: TGTGCCAGCAGCCTCACAGTGTTAGAAAAACTGTTTTTT. It codes for CASSLTVLEKLFF.

The chain has TRBV23-1 and TRBJ2-3, with a weak D call TRBD1 (5 bases). TRBV23-1 is an open reading frame whose function is uncertain. V lost 6 bases and J lost 6, with 19 bases in between. There are 15 residues in the CDR3. In nucleotides, the CDR3 is TGCGCCAGCAGATACCCAGGGCCCGCACGGGATACGCAGTATTTT. Its translation: CASRYPGPARDTQYF.

The chain links TRBV5-1 to TRBJ1-4; TRBD1 is a possible D gene (6 bases). V lost 2 bases and J lost 0, with 8 bases in between. CDR1 and CDR2 (germline): SGHRS, YFSETQ. The length of the CDR3 is 15 residues. CDR3 DNA: TGCGCCAGCAGCTTAACAGGGTCAACTAATGAAAAACTGTTTTTT. Translation: CASSLTGSTNEKLFF.

This chain uses TRBV11-2 with TRBJ2-3; weak D call: TRBD1 (6 bases). CDR1 and CDR2 from the germline V gene are SGHAT and FQNNGV. V lost 1 base and J lost 6, with 14 bases in between. The CDR3 sequence is 15 residues long. CDR3 amino acids: CASSLGPSRGDTQYF. The CDR3 DNA reads TGTGCCAGCAGCTTAGGGCCTAGCAGGGGTGATACGCAGTATTTT.

The CDR3 nucleotides read TGCGCCAGCAGCACCACAGCGAACACTGAAGCTTTCTTT. The encoded protein is CASSTTANTEAFF. J is TRBJ1-1 and V is TRBV5-1; D unclear. Trimming pared 4 bases from V and 1 base from J, leaving 8 bases between. CDR3 length: 13 residues. CDR1 and CDR2 from the germline V gene are SGHRS and YFSETQ.

The chain uses TRBV28 and TRBJ2-3; TRBD1 matches 8 bases. The CDR3 extends over 16 amino acids. V lost 2 bases to trimming and J lost 2 bases; unmatched junction nucleotides: 6. Germline loops: CDR1 MDHEN, CDR2 SYDVKM. CDR3 DNA sequence: TGTGCCAGCAGTTTAACAGGGGGTTTTGTCACAGATACGCAGTATTTT. Protein product: CASSLTGGFVTDTQYF.

The rearrangement uses TRBV15 and TRBJ1-2; 12 bases are a match to TRBD1. J lost 8 bases, V lost 0 bases, and 13 bases had no gene match. The germline V gene encodes CDR1 LNHNV and CDR2 YYDKDF (reference sequence). This CDR3 spans 18 amino acids. The CDR3 DNA reads as TGTGCCACCAGCAGAGACGGGACAGGGGGCGTCGGGGTGGACGGCTACACCTTC. Translation: CATSRDGTGGVGVDGYTF.

For the CDR3, the DNA is TGCAGCGCTTCCGTGAACACTGAAGCTTTCTTT. This sequence encodes CSASVNTEAFF. The genes are TRBV29-1 and TRBJ1-1; D call uncertain. The CDR3 extends over 11 amino acids. V lost 7 bases and J lost 0, with 6 bases in between. Per germline, CDR1 SQVTM and CDR2 ANQGSEA.

In the case of this clone: A read error may account for a junction end that differs from germline. This sequence joins TRBV7-7 and TRBJ2-2; D remains unclear. In germline, CDR1 is SSHAT, CDR2 FNYEAQ (reference sequence). This CDR3 spans 12 amino acids. In DNA form, the CDR3 reads TGTGCTAGCAGCTTAGGCACCGGGGAGCTGTTTTTT. Translation gives CASSLGTGELFF.

This clone was recorded a few times. V and J are TRBV5-1 and TRBJ2-7; 7 bases match TRBD1. The CDR3 is 16 amino acids. Trimming removed 4 bases from V and 1 base from J; junction bases left unmatched: 11. Germline V CDR1 and CDR2: SGHRS, YFSETQ. The chain's CDR3 is CASSHGTAWASYEQYF. The CDR3 region has the DNA TGCGCCAGCAGCCACGGGACAGCCTGGGCTTCCTACGAGCAGTACTTC.

This sequence joins TRBV7-8 and TRBJ1-2; the D gene is possibly TRBD1 (5 bases). The CDR3 extends over 14 amino acids. The germline V gene encodes CDR1 SGHVS and CDR2 FQNEAQ. Trimming took 4 bases from V and 6 from J, leaving 15 bases between them. The CDR3 loop is CASSSWQGSNGYTF. As DNA, the CDR3 is TGTGCCAGCAGCTCTTGGCAGGGTAGTAATGGCTACACCTTC. The full variable domain, its missing parts supplied by reference TRBV7-8 and TRBJ1-2, is GAGVSQSPRYKVAKRGQDVALRCDPISGHVSLFWYQQALGQGPEFLTYFQNEAQLDKSGLPSDRFFAERPEGSVSTLKIQRTQQEDSAVYLCASSSWQGSNGYTFGSGTRLTVV.

The rearrangement joins TRBV6-6 to TRBJ2-4, with a weak D call TRBD2 (7 bases). CDR1 and CDR2 from the germline V gene are MNHNY and SVGAGI (reference sequence). V dropped 0 bases and J dropped 9 bases, with 18 bases sitting between them. This CDR3 spans 16 amino acids. CDR3 amino acids: CASSYSIDRPGGIQYF. The CDR3 nucleotides are TGTGCCAGCAGTTACTCGATCGACAGGCCGGGGGGCATTCAGTACTTC.

The chain is built from TRBV2 and TRBJ1-2, with 7 bases matching TRBD1. V dropped 5 bases and J dropped 8; count of bases not matched to a gene: 5. CDR1 and CDR2 (germline): SNHLY, FYNNEI. There are 12 residues in the CDR3. CDR3 protein: CASSYRGGGYTF. The CDR3 nucleotides read TGTGCCAGCAGTTACAGGGGTGGGGGCTACACCTTC. Drawing the rest from reference TRBV2 and TRBJ1-2, the complete variable domain is EPEVTQTPSHQVTQMGQEVILRCVPISNHLYFYWYRQILGQKVEFLVSFYNNEISEKSEIFDDQFSVERPDGSNFTLKIRSTKLEDSAMYFCASSYRGGGYTFGSGTRLTVV.

The chain recombines TRBV6-4 with TRBJ1-1, with a weak D call TRBD1 (5 bases). Germline loops: CDR1 MRHNA, CDR2 SNTAGT. The CDR3 is 15 amino acids. Trimming took off 5 bases at V and 1 base at J, with 14 bases between the two ends. CDR3 DNA: TGTGCCAGCAGTTTCCTCCGGGACGGGAACACTGAAGCTTTCTTT. Translating gives CASSFLRDGNTEAFF.

The rearrangement links TRBV2 to TRBJ1-2; TRBD1 is a possible D gene (5 bases). The V end lost 5 bases, the J end lost 8 bases, and 24 bases lay between the germline ends. The germline CDR1 and CDR2 sequences are SNHLY and FYNNEI. The CDR3 runs to 16 residues. The CDR3 region is CASSPYQGGSNNGYTF. CDR3 bases: TGTGCCAGCAGTCCATACCAGGGTGGGTCCAACAACGGCTACACCTTC.

The chain joins TRBV7-2 to TRBJ1-5; D is undetermined. Germline V gives CDR1 SGHTA, CDR2 FQGNSA. The CDR3 covers 12 residues. V was clipped by 5 bases and J by 9 bases, with 11 bases between them. CDR3 sequence reads: CASSLRTGPQHF. The CDR3 DNA sequence: TGTGCCAGCAGCCTGAGAACGGGGCCCCAGCATTTT.

This clone came up a few times. This chain links TRBV7-9 with TRBJ1-1; 7 bases are shared with TRBD1. Germline CDR1 and CDR2: SEHNR and FQNEAQ (reference sequence). J lost 0 bases, V lost 5 bases, and 9 bases had no gene match. This CDR3 comprises 16 residues. Written as DNA, the CDR3 is TGTGCCAGCAGCGCGGCCGGGAGGGGGCTGAACACTGAAGCTTTCTTT. It yields the protein CASSAAGRGLNTEAFF.

The chain combines TRBV4-3 with TRBJ2-7, with TRBD2 matching over 11 bases. CDR1 and CDR2 from the germline V gene are LGHNA and YSLEER. There are 15 residues in the CDR3. Trimming at V came to 5 bases and at J to 2 bases, leaving 5 bases not matched to a gene. This CDR3 is CASSARLAGPYEQYF. For the CDR3, the DNA is TGCGCCAGCAGCGCACGACTAGCGGGGCCCTACGAGCAGTACTTC.

The chain combines TRBV30 with TRBJ2-1, with a weak D call TRBD1 (6 bases). The CDR3 extends over 16 amino acids. Trimming cost V 4 bases and J 0 bases, with 16 bases left between them. The germline V gene has CDR1 GTSNPN and CDR2 SVGIG (reference sequence). The CDR3 DNA sequence: TGTGCCTGGAATCCAGGGGTACGGCCCTCCTACAATGAGCAGTTCTTC. As protein: CAWNPGVRPSYNEQFF.

The rearrangement links TRBV5-4 to TRBJ1-1; possibly TRBD1 for D (6 bases). The CDR3 runs 15 residues. Germline V gene lookup returns CDR1 SGHNT and CDR2 YYREEE (reference sequence). The V end lost 4 bases, the J end lost 2 bases, and 15 bases lay between the germline ends. Here the CDR3 reads CASSPGHSPNTEAFF. CDR3 DNA sequence: TGTGCCAGCAGCCCGGGACATTCCCCAAACACTGAAGCTTTCTTT.

The chain couples TRBV19 to TRBJ2-6; D is possibly TRBD1 (6 bases). V was pared by 5 bases and J by 0 bases, with 14 bases between. The CDR3 has 17 amino acids. Per the germline V gene, CDR1 is LNHDA and CDR2 is SQIVND (reference sequence). CDR3 amino acids: CASSLGGFGSGANVLTF. The CDR3 bases are TGTGCCAGTAGTTTAGGGGGATTCGGCTCTGGGGCCAACGTCCTGACTTTC.

This clone was recorded once. This chain uses TRBV2 with TRBJ2-5; D unclear. Germline CDR1 and CDR2: SNHLY and FYNNEI. The CDR3 totals 13 residues. The V gene lost 7 bases and the J gene lost 4 bases, with 13 bases spanning the gap. In nucleotides, the CDR3 is TGTGCCAGCAACGAAGAGTTTACAGAGACCCAGTACTTC. It is translated as CASNEEFTETQYF.

This clone showed up just once. The chain combines TRBV5-4 with TRBJ1-2; no reliable D call. V lost 6 bases and J 3 bases, leaving 18 bases between the germline ends. CDR3 size: 15 residues. The germline V gene encodes CDR1 SGHNT and CDR2 YYREEE (reference sequence). In DNA form, the CDR3 reads TGTGCCAGCACCCGGATGGGAGCGAGGGACTATGGCTACACCTTC. Its translation: CASTRMGARDYGYTF.